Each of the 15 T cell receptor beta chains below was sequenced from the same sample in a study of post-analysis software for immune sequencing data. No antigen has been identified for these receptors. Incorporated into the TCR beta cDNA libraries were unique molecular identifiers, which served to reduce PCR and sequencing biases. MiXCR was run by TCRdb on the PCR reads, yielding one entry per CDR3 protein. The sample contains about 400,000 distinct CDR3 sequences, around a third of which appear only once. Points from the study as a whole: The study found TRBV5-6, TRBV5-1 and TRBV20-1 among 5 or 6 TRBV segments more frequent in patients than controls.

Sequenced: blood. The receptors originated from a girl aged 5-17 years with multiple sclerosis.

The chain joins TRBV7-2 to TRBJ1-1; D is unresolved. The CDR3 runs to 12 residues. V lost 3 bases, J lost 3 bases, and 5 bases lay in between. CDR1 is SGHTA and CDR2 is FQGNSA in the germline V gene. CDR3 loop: CASSFRDTEAFF. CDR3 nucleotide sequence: TGTGCCAGCAGCTTCCGGGACACTGAAGCTTTCTTT.

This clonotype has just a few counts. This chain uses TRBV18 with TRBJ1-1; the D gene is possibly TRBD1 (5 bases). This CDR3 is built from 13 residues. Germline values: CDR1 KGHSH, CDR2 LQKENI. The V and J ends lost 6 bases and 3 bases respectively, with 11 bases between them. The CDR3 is CASSGREDTEAFF. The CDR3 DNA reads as TGTGCCAGCTCGGGCAGGGAGGACACTGAAGCTTTCTTT.

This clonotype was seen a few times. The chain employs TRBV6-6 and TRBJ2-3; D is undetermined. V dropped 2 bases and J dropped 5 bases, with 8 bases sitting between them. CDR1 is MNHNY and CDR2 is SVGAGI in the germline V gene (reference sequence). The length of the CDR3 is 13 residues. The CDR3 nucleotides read TGTGCCAGCAGTTACCCGCCCCAAGATACGCAGTATTTT. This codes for CASSYPPQDTQYF.

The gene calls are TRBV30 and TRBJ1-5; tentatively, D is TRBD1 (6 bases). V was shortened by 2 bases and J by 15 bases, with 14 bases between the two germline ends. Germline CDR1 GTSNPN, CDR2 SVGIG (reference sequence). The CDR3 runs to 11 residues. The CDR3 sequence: CAWSNGGLLHF. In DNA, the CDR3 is TGTGCCTGGAGTAACGGGGGCCTCCTGCATTTT.

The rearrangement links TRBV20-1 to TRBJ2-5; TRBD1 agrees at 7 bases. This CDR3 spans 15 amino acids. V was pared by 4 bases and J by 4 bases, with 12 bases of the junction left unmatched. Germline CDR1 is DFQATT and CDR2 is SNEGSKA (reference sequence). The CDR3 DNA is TGCAGTGCTAATAGGGGGCTCGGCGACGGAGAGACCCAGTACTTC. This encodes CSANRGLGDGETQYF.

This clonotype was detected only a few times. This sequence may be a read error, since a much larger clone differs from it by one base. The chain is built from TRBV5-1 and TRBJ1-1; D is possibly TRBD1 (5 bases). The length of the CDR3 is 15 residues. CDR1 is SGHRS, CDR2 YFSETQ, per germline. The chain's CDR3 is CAGSLGVHLNTEAFF. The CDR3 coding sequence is TGCGCCGGCAGCTTGGGGGTCCACCTAAACACTGAAGCTTTCTTT. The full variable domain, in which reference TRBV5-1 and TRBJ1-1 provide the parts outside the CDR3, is KAGVTQTPRYLIKTRGQQVTLSCSPISGHRSVSWYQQTPGQGLQFLFEYFSETQRNKGNFPGRFSGRQFSNSRSEMNVSTLELGDSALYLCAGSLGVHLNTEAFFGQGTRLTVV.

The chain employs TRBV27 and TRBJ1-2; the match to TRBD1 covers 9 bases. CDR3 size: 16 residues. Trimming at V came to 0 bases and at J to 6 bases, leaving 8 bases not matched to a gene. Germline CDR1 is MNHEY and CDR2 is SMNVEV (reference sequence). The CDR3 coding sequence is TGTGCCAGCAGTTTATCGGAGCGGACAGGGGCGGATGGCTACACCTTC. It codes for CASSLSERTGADGYTF.

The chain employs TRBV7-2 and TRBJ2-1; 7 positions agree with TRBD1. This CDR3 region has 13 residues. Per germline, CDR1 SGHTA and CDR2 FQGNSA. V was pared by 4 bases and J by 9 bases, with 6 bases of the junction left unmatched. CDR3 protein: CASSYAGTVEQFF. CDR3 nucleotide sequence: TGTGCCAGCAGCTACGCCGGGACAGTTGAGCAGTTCTTC.

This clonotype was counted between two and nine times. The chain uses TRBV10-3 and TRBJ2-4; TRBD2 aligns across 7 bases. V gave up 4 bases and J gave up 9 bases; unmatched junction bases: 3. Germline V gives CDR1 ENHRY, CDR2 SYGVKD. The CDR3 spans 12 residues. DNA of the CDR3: TGTGCCATCAGTGGAGGGGAGGGCATTCAGTACTTC. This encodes CAISGGEGIQYF.

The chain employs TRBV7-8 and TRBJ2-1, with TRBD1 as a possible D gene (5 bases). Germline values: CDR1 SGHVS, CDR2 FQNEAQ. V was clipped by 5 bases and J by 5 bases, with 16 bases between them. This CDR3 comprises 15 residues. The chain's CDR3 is CASSQAWGRDNEQFF. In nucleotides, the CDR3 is TGTGCCAGCAGCCAGGCATGGGGCCGTGACAATGAGCAGTTCTTC.

The CDR3, as DNA: TGTGCCAGCAGTCTCCGACAGGGTATAGGGGAAAAACTGTTTTTT. Translated: CASSLRQGIGEKLFF. The chain combines TRBV12-3 or TRBV12-4 with TRBJ1-4; 7 bases are shared with TRBD1. The CDR3 spans 15 residues. J was trimmed by 8 bases and V by 5 bases; bases with no gene match: 11.

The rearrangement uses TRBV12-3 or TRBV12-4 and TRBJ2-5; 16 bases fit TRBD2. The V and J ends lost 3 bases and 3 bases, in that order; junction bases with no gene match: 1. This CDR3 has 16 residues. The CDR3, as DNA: TGTGCCAGCAGTTTCGGGACTAGCGGGGGGGAAGAGACCCAGTACTTC. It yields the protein CASSFGTSGGEETQYF.

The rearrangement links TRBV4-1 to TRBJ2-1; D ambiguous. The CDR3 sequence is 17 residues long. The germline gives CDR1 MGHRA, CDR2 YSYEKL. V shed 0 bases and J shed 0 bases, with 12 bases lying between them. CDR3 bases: TGCGCCAGCAGCCAAGATCTTAGGGCCAGCTCCTACAATGAGCAGTTCTTC. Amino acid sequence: CASSQDLRASSYNEQFF.

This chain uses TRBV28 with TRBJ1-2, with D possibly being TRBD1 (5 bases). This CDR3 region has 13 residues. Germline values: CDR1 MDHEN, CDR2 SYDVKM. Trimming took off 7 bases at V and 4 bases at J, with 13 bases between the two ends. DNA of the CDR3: TGTGCCAGCAAGAGACAGACGTTCTATGGCTACACCTTC. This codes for CASKRQTFYGYTF.

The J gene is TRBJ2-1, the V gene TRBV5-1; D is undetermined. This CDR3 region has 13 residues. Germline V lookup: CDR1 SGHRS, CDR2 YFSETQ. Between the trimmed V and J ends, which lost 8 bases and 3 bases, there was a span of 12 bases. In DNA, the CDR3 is TGCGCCAGTGGGAATATGGGCTACAATGAGCAGTTCTTC. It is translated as CASGNMGYNEQFF.